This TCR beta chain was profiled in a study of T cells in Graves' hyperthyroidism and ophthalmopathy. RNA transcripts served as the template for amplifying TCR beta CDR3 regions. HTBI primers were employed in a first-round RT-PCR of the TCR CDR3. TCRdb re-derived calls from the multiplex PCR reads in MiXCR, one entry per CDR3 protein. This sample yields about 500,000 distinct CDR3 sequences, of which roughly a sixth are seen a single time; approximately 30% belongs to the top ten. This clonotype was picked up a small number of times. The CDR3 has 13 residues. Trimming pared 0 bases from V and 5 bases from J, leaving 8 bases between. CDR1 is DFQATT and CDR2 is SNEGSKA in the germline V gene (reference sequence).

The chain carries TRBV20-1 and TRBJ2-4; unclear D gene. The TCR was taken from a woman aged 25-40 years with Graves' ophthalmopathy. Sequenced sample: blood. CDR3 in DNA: TGCAGTGCTAGAGACGTTGGGCAAAACATTCAGTACTTC. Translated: CSARDVGQNIQYF.